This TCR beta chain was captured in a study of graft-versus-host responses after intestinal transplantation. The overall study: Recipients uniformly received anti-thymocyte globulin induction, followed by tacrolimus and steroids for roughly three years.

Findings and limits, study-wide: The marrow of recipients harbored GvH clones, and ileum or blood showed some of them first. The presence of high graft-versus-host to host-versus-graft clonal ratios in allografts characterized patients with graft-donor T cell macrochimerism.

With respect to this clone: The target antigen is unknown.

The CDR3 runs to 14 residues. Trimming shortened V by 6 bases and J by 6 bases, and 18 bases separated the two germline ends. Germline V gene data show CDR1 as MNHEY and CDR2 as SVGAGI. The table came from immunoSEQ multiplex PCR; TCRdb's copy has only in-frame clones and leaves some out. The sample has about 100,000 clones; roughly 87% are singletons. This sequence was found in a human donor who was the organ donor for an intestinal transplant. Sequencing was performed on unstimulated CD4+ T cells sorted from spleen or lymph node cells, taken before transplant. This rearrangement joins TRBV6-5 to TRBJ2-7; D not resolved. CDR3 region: CASSPLHLTAEQYF. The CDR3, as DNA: TGTGCCAGCAGCCCGTTACACCTAACGGCCGAGCAGTACTTC.